One and the same sample provided the 18 T cell receptor beta chains below, sequenced in a study of blood T cell repertoires in COVID-19. Here immunoSEQ multiplex PCR was the method, and the copy in TCRdb shows in-frame clones only, minus some. The table lists about 150,000 clones, roughly four fifths of them singletons. The sequenced material came from PBMCs or T cells enriched from blood (not recorded which). All receptors come from a man between 50 and 59 years old who had recovered from COVID-19.

The chain has TRBV4-2 and TRBJ1-2; tentative D call: TRBD1 (5 bases). In germline, CDR1 is LGHNA, CDR2 YNFKEQ. V was cut by 0 bases and J by 2 bases, with 10 bases left in between. CDR3 length equals 15 residues. CDR3 DNA sequence: TGTGCCAGCAGCCAAGAGGGGGGAAAAAACTATGGCTACACCTTC. It translates to CASSQEGGKNYGYTF.

This clone was detected only once. The chain employs TRBV15 and TRBJ2-2, with 9 bases fitting TRBD1. Germline assignment: CDR1 LNHNV and CDR2 YYDKDF (reference sequence). J gave up 4 bases and V 2 bases, and 2 bases lay outside the gene matches. The CDR3 has 15 amino acids. The CDR3 reads CATSRWDRATGELFF. The CDR3 DNA reads TGTGCCACCAGCAGATGGGACAGGGCCACCGGGGAGCTGTTTTTT.

Comment on this clone: Additional DNA sequences in this sample encode the identical CDR3. The CDR3 is CASSPSGTDYGYTF. The CDR3 DNA is TGTGCCAGCTCACCCTCCGGGACAGACTATGGCTACACCTTC. This chain uses TRBV18 with TRBJ1-2, with 7 bases matching TRBD1. The CDR3 spans 14 residues. Germline V lookup: CDR1 KGHSH, CDR2 LQKENI. V shed 3 bases, J shed 3 bases, and the junction held 4 bases outside the gene matches.

Turning to this clone: The same CDR3 arises from other DNA sequences in this sample as well. The chain uses TRBV19 and TRBJ1-5, with 9 positions matching TRBD1. Trimming cost V 2 bases and J 6 bases; bases outside gene matches: 8. The CDR3 totals 16 residues. Germline CDR1 and CDR2: LNHDA and SQIVND (reference sequence). The CDR3 bases are TGTGCCAGTAGTATATCTCACAGGGGGCAAGGTCAGCCCCAGCATTTT. Amino acid sequence: CASSISHRGQGQPQHF.

V gene TRBV6-2 or TRBV6-3 combines with J gene TRBJ1-5; possible D gene TRBD1, 5 bases. The germline V gene has CDR1 MNHEY and CDR2 SVGEGT. CDR3 length: 15 amino acids. Trimming stripped 4 bases from V and 4 bases from J, with 14 bases between. The chain's CDR3 is CASSSFDSRNQPQHF. CDR3 nucleotide sequence: TGTGCCAGCAGTTCCTTCGACAGTAGGAATCAGCCCCAGCATTTT.

J is TRBJ2-1 and V is TRBV20-1, with 10 bases fitting TRBD2. The junction had 5 bases not matched to a gene; V was cut back by 3 bases and J by 6 bases. Germline CDR1 and CDR2: DFQATT and SNEGSKA (reference sequence). The CDR3 is 14 residues long. CDR3 sequence reads: CSASPTSGVNEQFF. CDR3 bases: TGCAGTGCTAGTCCCACTAGCGGGGTCAATGAGCAGTTCTTC.

The genes are TRBV2 and TRBJ1-2, with 9 positions matching TRBD1. V was clipped by 6 bases and J by 4 bases; unmatched bases: 9. CDR1 and CDR2 from the germline V gene are SNHLY and FYNNEI. CDR3 length: 15 residues. CDR3 coding DNA: TGTGCCAGCAGCCCCGAACAGACAGGGGGCTATGGCTACACCTTC. Amino acids: CASSPEQTGGYGYTF.

The V call is TRBV5-1, the J call TRBJ2-2; 9 bases map to TRBD2. V lost 0 bases and J lost 4; bases outside the gene matches: 4. The CDR3 consists of 16 residues. CDR1 is SGHRS, CDR2 YFSETQ, per germline. In DNA, the CDR3 is TGCGCCAGCAGCTTGGGGCCTAGCGGGGTCACCGGGGAGCTGTTTTTT. The encoded protein is CASSLGPSGVTGELFF.

V is TRBV5-3 and J is TRBJ2-3; 7 positions agree with TRBD2. TRBV5-3 is treated as an ORF (open reading frame) with a function not yet certain. The V gene end was trimmed by 4 bases and the J gene end by 4 bases; junction bases not matched to a gene: 12. This CDR3 contains 16 residues. Here the CDR3 DNA reads TGTGCCAGAAGCCCAGAGACTAGCTCAAGCCCAGATACGCAGTATTTT. The encoded protein is CARSPETSSSPDTQYF.

This clone has just a few counts. The chain carries TRBV6-5 and TRBJ1-3; 7 nucleotides agree with TRBD1. V lost 6 bases, J lost 3 bases, and 8 bases stayed unmatched. The CDR3 loop spans 15 amino acids. In germline, CDR1 is MNHEY, CDR2 SVGAGI. This chain's CDR3 is CASSRGGAFGNTIYF. In DNA, the CDR3 is TGTGCCAGCAGCCGAGGGGGCGCGTTTGGAAACACCATATATTTT.

The gene calls are TRBV19 and TRBJ2-2, with 7 bases fitting TRBD2. Trimming took 6 bases from V and 2 from J; bases not matched to a gene: 6. The V gene's germline CDR1 is LNHDA and CDR2 SQIVND (reference sequence). The CDR3 is 15 residues long. CDR3 sequence (DNA): TGTGCCAGTAGGAGGGGAGCGGGAAACACCGGGGAGCTGTTTTTT. It codes for CASRRGAGNTGELFF.

This clone appeared many times. The rearrangement uses TRBV6-4 and TRBJ2-3, with 8 positions matching TRBD2. V was clipped by 4 bases and J by 2 bases; unmatched bases: 2. Germline-derived CDR1 and CDR2 are MRHNA and SNTAGT. The CDR3 runs to 14 residues. The CDR3 sequence: CASSAGGPTDTQYF. CDR3 in DNA: TGTGCCAGCAGTGCGGGGGGGCCCACAGATACGCAGTATTTT.

This chain uses TRBV19 with TRBJ1-2, with D uncertain. The V gene lost 5 bases and the J gene lost 1 base, with 14 bases spanning the gap. Germline-derived CDR1 and CDR2 are LNHDA and SQIVND (reference sequence). This CDR3 comprises 15 residues. This CDR3 is CASSLGSRINYGYTF. In nucleotides, the CDR3 is TGTGCCAGTAGTTTGGGGAGTCGAATTAACTATGGCTACACCTTC.

The chain carries TRBV4-1 and TRBJ1-1, with D perhaps TRBD1 (5 bases). This CDR3 comprises 11 residues. V was clipped by 6 bases and J by 9 bases, with 11 bases between them. Per the germline V gene, CDR1 is MGHRA and CDR2 is YSYEKL. This CDR3 is CASRKGMKAFF. The CDR3 coding sequence is TGCGCCAGCAGAAAGGGGATGAAAGCTTTCTTT.

This clone was detected only once. The chain recombines TRBV11-3 with TRBJ1-4, with D maybe TRBD1 (6 bases). This CDR3 is 14 amino acids long. Germline-derived CDR1 and CDR2 are SGHNT and YENEEA. The V gene lost 1 base and the J gene lost 11 bases, with 14 bases spanning the gap. The CDR3 protein is CASSLGGPGEKLFF. DNA for the CDR3: TGTGCCAGCAGCTTAGGGGGGCCAGGGGAGAAACTGTTTTTT.

The V gene is TRBV5-1, the J gene TRBJ1-3, with 7 nucleotides matching TRBD1. V was pared by 4 bases and J by 2 bases, with 6 bases of the junction left unmatched. The CDR3 runs 15 residues. CDR1 is SGHRS and CDR2 is YFSETQ in the germline V gene. The CDR3 is CASSRTGETGNTIYF. Here the CDR3 DNA reads TGCGCCAGCAGCCGAACAGGGGAAACTGGAAACACCATATATTTT.

The V gene is TRBV5-5, the J gene TRBJ1-5; D ambiguous. This CDR3 is 15 amino acids long. Trimming cost V 3 bases and J 4 bases, with 14 bases left between them. Germline values: CDR1 SGHKS, CDR2 YYEKEE (reference sequence). The CDR3 nucleotides read TGTGCCAGCAGCTCGGCCCAAGGAGCTAATCAGCCCCAGCATTTT. This sequence encodes CASSSAQGANQPQHF. Drawing the rest from reference TRBV5-5 and TRBJ1-5, the complete variable domain is DAGVTQSPTHLIKTRGQQVTLRCSPISGHKSVSWYQQVLGQGPQFIFQYYEKEERGRGNFPDRFSARQFPNYSSELNVNALLLGDSALYLCASSSAQGANQPQHFGDGTRLSIL.

The genes are TRBV25-1 and TRBJ2-7, with a possible D match to TRBD1 (6 bases). With 3 bases removed from V and 2 bases from J, the gap between germline ends came to 11 bases. The CDR3 extends over 14 amino acids. Looked up from germline, CDR1 is MGHDK and CDR2 is SYGVNS. CDR3 DNA: TGTGCCAGCAGTGATACGACAGGAACCTACGAGCAGTACTTC. Encoded protein: CASSDTTGTYEQYF.